The 18 T cell receptor beta chains in this list originate from one sample, sequenced in a study of blood T cell repertoires in COVID-19. Using immunoSEQ multiplex PCR, the repertoire was profiled, and TCRdb retains in-frame clones only, with some absent. The table shows tens of thousands of clones, with about 80% occurring only once. Material: peripheral blood. Every receptor here comes from a woman at least 80 years old with acute or convalescent COVID-19.

To note about this clone: The same CDR3 is also encoded by other DNA sequences in this sample. This rearrangement joins TRBV3-1 (or the pseudogene TRBV3-2) to TRBJ2-5; tentative D call: TRBD1 (6 bases). The CDR3 consists of 16 residues. Deletions cut 0 bases from V and 5 bases from J, with 16 bases between. Germline CDR1 LGHDT, CDR2 YNNKEL (reference sequence). For the CDR3, the DNA is TGTGCCAGCAGCCAAGATACGAGGGGTACAGGGGAGACCCAGTACTTC. Amino acid sequence: CASSQDTRGTGETQYF.

The chain uses TRBV5-4 and TRBJ2-1; TRBD1 aligns across 8 bases. CDR1 and CDR2 from the germline V gene are SGHNT and YYREEE (reference sequence). Trimming took 5 bases from V and 4 from J; bases not matched to a gene: 8. This CDR3 spans 15 amino acids. Written as DNA, the CDR3 is TGTGCCAGCAGTCGCGACAGGGGAGGATACAATGAGCAGTTCTTC. Its protein is CASSRDRGGYNEQFF.

V is TRBV7-2 and J is TRBJ2-2, with D hard to call. V was clipped by 3 bases and J by 2 bases, with 13 bases between them. The CDR3 contains 16 residues. Germline CDR1 SGHTA, CDR2 FQGNSA. CDR3 DNA sequence: TGTGCCAGCAGCTTTTTAGCTGGATTAAACACCGGGGAGCTGTTTTTT. Protein sequence: CASSFLAGLNTGELFF.

The gene calls are TRBV19 and TRBJ1-4; D unclear. Trimming pared 4 bases from V and 0 bases from J, leaving 15 bases between. CDR1 and CDR2 (germline): LNHDA, SQIVND (reference sequence). This CDR3 spans 17 amino acids. CDR3 bases: TGTGCCAGTAGTACCATGGGAGAACTTGCAACTAATGAAAAACTGTTTTTT. Amino acid sequence: CASSTMGELATNEKLFF.

The V call is TRBV30, the J call TRBJ2-1; D gene unclear. Germline lookup yields CDR1 GTSNPN and CDR2 SVGIG (reference sequence). There are 12 residues in the CDR3. Trimming removed 2 bases at V and 4 bases at J, with 6 bases between. CDR3 in amino acids: CAWSLQYNEQFF. CDR3 sequence (DNA): TGTGCCTGGAGTCTCCAGTACAATGAGCAGTTCTTC.

J is TRBJ2-1 and V is TRBV4-3, with D unclear. CDR3 size: 14 residues. Deletions cut 1 base from V and 4 bases from J, with 8 bases between. Per the germline V gene, CDR1 is LGHNA and CDR2 is YSLEER. The CDR3 DNA reads TGCGCCAGCAGCCAAGTGGCAACGTACAATGAGCAGTTCTTC. It is translated as CASSQVATYNEQFF.

The genes are TRBV11-2 and TRBJ2-7, with a tentative D call TRBD1 (5 bases). The CDR3 runs to 13 residues. The V end lost 1 base, the J end lost 5 bases, and 9 bases lay between the germline ends. Per germline, CDR1 SGHAT and CDR2 FQNNGV. The CDR3 DNA reads as TGTGCCAGCAGCTTAGGGACATGGAACGAGCAGTACTTC. This translates into CASSLGTWNEQYF.

This chain connects TRBV27 to TRBJ2-1, with D possibly TRBD2 on 5 matching bases. CDR3 length: 15 residues. Germline CDR1 is MNHEY and CDR2 is SMNVEV (reference sequence). V lost 5 bases to trimming and J lost 8 bases, with 19 bases between them. CDR3 loop: CASSVRVFHGDEQFF. The DNA for the CDR3 is TGTGCCAGCAGTGTCCGGGTCTTCCACGGGGATGAGCAGTTCTTC.

This rearrangement joins TRBV9 to TRBJ2-7, with a tentative D call TRBD2 (5 bases). Trimming removed 0 bases at V and 5 bases at J, with 18 bases between. The CDR3 consists of 16 residues. Germline CDR1 and CDR2: SGDLS and YYNGEE. CDR3 sequence reads: CASSVVGVRGMDEQYF. The CDR3 region has the DNA TGTGCCAGCAGCGTAGTGGGAGTCCGTGGAATGGACGAGCAGTACTTC.

This clone has a handful of counts. The V call is TRBV7-2, the J call TRBJ1-2, with 7 bases matching TRBD1. Germline CDR1 reads SGHTA; CDR2 reads FQGNSA. The ends lost 1 base at V and 8 bases at J; junction bases unmatched: 7. This CDR3 has 14 amino acids. The DNA for the CDR3 is TGTGCCAGCAGCTTAGATAAGGGACAGCGGGGCTACACCTTC. Amino acids: CASSLDKGQRGYTF.

This chain links TRBV9 with TRBJ1-4, with D perhaps TRBD1 (5 bases). The length of the CDR3 is 16 residues. With 3 bases removed from V and 3 bases from J, the gap between germline ends came to 15 bases. CDR1 is SGDLS, CDR2 YYNGEE, per germline. The DNA of the CDR3 is TGTGCCAGCAGCGGTCAGGAGGGGTCGGCTAATGAAAAACTGTTTTTT. Residues: CASSGQEGSANEKLFF. The whole variable domain, filled in from reference TRBV9 and TRBJ1-4, reads DSGVTQTPKHLITATGQRVTLRCSPRSGDLSVYWYQQSLDQGLQFLIQYYNGEERAKGNILERFSAQQFPDLHSELNLSSLELGDSALYFCASSGQEGSANEKLFFGSGTQLSVL.

This clone has a single count. J is TRBJ2-7 and V is TRBV5-1, with 14 nucleotides matching TRBD2. Trimming took 4 bases from V and 6 from J; bases not matched to a gene: 0. The CDR3 covers 13 residues. The germline V gene encodes CDR1 SGHRS and CDR2 YFSETQ. The DNA of the CDR3 is TGCGCCAGCAGCGGACTAGCGGGGGGCGAGCAGTACTTC. Its translation: CASSGLAGGEQYF. Supplemented by reference TRBV5-1 and TRBJ2-7, the full variable domain reads KAGVTQTPRYLIKTRGQQVTLSCSPISGHRSVSWYQQTPGQGLQFLFEYFSETQRNKGNFPGRFSGRQFSNSRSEMNVSTLELGDSALYLCASSGLAGGEQYFGPGTRLTVT.

The V call is TRBV7-2, the J call TRBJ1-2; D is perhaps TRBD1 (6 bases). This CDR3 contains 14 residues. With 1 base removed from V and 7 bases from J, the gap between germline ends came to 13 bases. Germline V gene sequence: CDR1 SGHTA, CDR2 FQGNSA. The CDR3 spells CASSLVWDNPGYTF. In nucleotides, the CDR3 is TGTGCCAGCAGCTTAGTGTGGGACAATCCTGGCTACACCTTC.

V gene TRBV6-6 combines with J gene TRBJ2-7; 7 nucleotides agree with TRBD1. The J segment lost 1 base and the V segment lost 6 bases, leaving 6 bases of the junction unmatched. The germline CDR1 and CDR2 sequences are MNHNY and SVGAGI (reference sequence). The CDR3 contains 14 residues. CDR3 nucleotides: TGTGCCAGCAGACCTCCGGGACAGTCCTACGAGCAGTACTTC. Encoded protein: CASRPPGQSYEQYF.

This clone showed up just a few times. V and J are TRBV19 and TRBJ1-5; D gene unclear. V gave up 0 bases and J gave up 5 bases, with 8 bases separating them. The germline V gene encodes CDR1 LNHDA and CDR2 SQIVND (reference sequence). The CDR3 sequence is 14 residues long. The CDR3 sequence is CASSIENLDQPQHF. CDR3 DNA sequence: TGTGCCAGTAGTATAGAAAACTTAGATCAGCCCCAGCATTTT.

CDR3 in DNA: TGTGCCAGCAGCAAAGAAGACTCCTCCGGCTACGAGCAGTACTTC. This sequence encodes CASSKEDSSGYEQYF. The gene calls are TRBV9 and TRBJ2-7; D is unresolved. The CDR3 is 15 residues long. The ends were cut back, 4 bases at V and 3 bases at J, with 17 bases in the middle. Looked up from germline, CDR1 is SGDLS and CDR2 is YYNGEE.

This chain uses TRBV25-1 with TRBJ2-1, with a tentative D call TRBD1 (6 bases). From germline, CDR1 is MGHDK and CDR2 SYGVNS. This CDR3 is built from 16 residues. V shed 3 bases and J shed 1 base, with 13 bases lying between them. This chain's CDR3 is CASSDLPRGSYNEQFF. CDR3 sequence (DNA): TGTGCCAGCAGTGACCTCCCAAGGGGGTCCTACAATGAGCAGTTCTTC.

The rearrangement joins TRBV19 to TRBJ2-2; the match to TRBD2 covers 16 bases. J was trimmed by 2 bases and V by 3 bases; bases with no gene match: 6. This CDR3 is 19 amino acids long. Germline V gene data show CDR1 as LNHDA and CDR2 as SQIVND (reference sequence). The CDR3 spells CASSIPGLAGGPNTGELFF. In nucleotides, the CDR3 is TGTGCCAGTAGTATTCCGGGACTAGCGGGAGGGCCTAACACCGGGGAGCTGTTTTTT. The whole variable domain, remainder taken from reference TRBV19 and TRBJ2-2, is DGGITQSPKYLFRKEGQNVTLSCEQNLNHDAMYWYRQDPGQGLRLIYYSQIVNDFQKGDIAEGYSVSREKKESFPLTVTSAQKNPTAFYLCASSIPGLAGGPNTGELFFGEGSRLTVL.